This TCR beta chain emerged from a study of blood T cells in healthy people across ages. This clonotype has at least ten counts. A sample-barcoded 5' primer and a J-beta primer mix were used in a second PCR of roughly 7 to 11 cycles. One entry per CDR3 protein results from TCRdb running MiXCR on the 5' RACE reads. The sample comprises some 760,000 distinct CDR3 sequences, 20% to 25% of which are singletons, and more than 8.5% rests with the top ten. This CDR3 has 12 amino acids. CDR1 is SNHLY and CDR2 is FYNNEI in the germline V gene. These data were also reused for a study on T cells of mothers and their children.

The sequence derives from a boy younger than 18 in good health. Sequences were obtained from blood. V usage is TRBV2 and J usage is TRBJ2-5; D uncertain. The closer fit of TRBJ2-1 to the DNA end suggests the J call may be wrong. CDR3 DNA sequence: TGTGCCAGCAGCTTCGGGCGGAATGAGCAGTTCTTC. It encodes CASSFGRNEQFF.